This T cell receptor (beta chain) was found in a study of T-cell reconstitution after alpha-beta-depleted transplantation in children. Study results and caveats: Surviving recipient T cells and thymic progenitors underlay high day-60 TCRbeta diversity in some patients. Expanded graft clones numbering several hundred reportedly gave rise to alpha-beta T cells about two months after transplant. At the one-year point after transplant, T-cell counts and TCRbeta diversity were found to come mostly from T cells that had been newly produced.

As to this clonotype: Its antigen is unidentified.

Germline V gene lookup returns CDR1 LNHNV and CDR2 YYDKDF (reference sequence). This CDR3 region has 16 residues. Trimming left V 3 bases short and J 0 bases short, with 13 bases between. The TCRbeta library incorporated unique molecular identifiers. From the PCR reads, TCRdb called clonotypes with MiXCR, one entry per CDR3 protein. The sample lists hundreds of thousands of distinct CDR3 sequences, 6.5% to 9% occurring once. The sample was PBMCs, mostly from graft donor cells, taken 180 days after TCRalphabeta/CD19-depleted stem cell transplant. The rearrangement links TRBV15 to TRBJ2-3; no clear D gene. The source of this sequence is a male patient aged 5 to 17 who had a stem cell transplant for acute lymphoblastic leukemia, so the T cells may come from the graft donor. This chain's CDR3 is CATSRAPTPSTDTQYF. The DNA for the CDR3 is TGTGCCACCAGCAGGGCGCCTACCCCCAGCACAGATACGCAGTATTTT.